This T cell receptor (beta chain) comes out of a study of cytomegalovirus exposure and HLA in healthy donors (dated by TCRdb to about 2017). Regarding the research as a whole: In an earlier analysis of some 610 of the donors, 276 Gb of sequence data and 117 million unique TCR beta sequences from some 170 million T cells were reported. An early release that covered about 640 HLA-typed donors contained about 300 gigabases of sequencing data and some 87 million unique TCR sequences. The genetic ancestry cluster associated with self-reported Caucasian donors included roughly four fifths of the roughly 400 genotyped donors. The study was designed to test whether signatures of past pathogen exposure could be identified by cataloging public T cell receptors. The study profiled the T cell repertoires of under 850 subjects by immunosequencing and related them to cytomegalovirus serostatus. A separate validation cohort of roughly 110 different subjects was used in addition to the roughly 700-subject first cohort. The study combined high-throughput TCR immunosequencing, statistical association of individual TCRs with disease status, and machine learning to predict cytomegalovirus infection status. To study patterns of TCR occurrence, a later analysis re-analyzed previously published TCR beta repertoires from under 750 donors and added high-resolution HLA genotyping. The later analysis used no new phenotypic data to find candidate immune exposures, relying instead on TCR beta sequences and their occurrence across donors. In an earlier analysis of 587 of the donors, high-throughput TCR beta sequencing was used to judge whether each TCR beta V gene segment behaved as functional or pseudogenic. Donor age, sex, ethnicity and CMV serostatus were compiled alongside the repertoire data. In a later genetic analysis, genome-wide SNP genotypes for about 60% of the 666 donors were used, and that subset was treated as a discovery cohort. All discovery cohort repertoires had been generated on a single sequencing platform. HLA typing covered class I and class II loci at four-digit resolution. Typing coverage varied by locus: 629-630 donors for A, B, C, DRB1 and DQB1; 522 for DQA1; more than 600 for DPA1; approximately 450 for DPB1. A handful of DR-DQ haplotypes were handled as single units for association and clustering because linkage in the cohort was strong. Across around 400 genotyped donors of the cohort, an average of approximately 200,000 unique TCR beta nucleotide sequences per donor were sequenced, and 15% to 20% of those sequences were non-productive. The full study reports these points: Some IMGT-functional V segments, including TRBV6-2 and TRBV6-3, could not be distinguished by the 87-base-pair reads and were therefore excluded. It was suggested by the authors that the approach could potentially be generalized to other disease states and immunological phenotypes. A few of the identified cytomegalovirus-associated TCR beta chains were confirmed in vitro to be specific for cytomegalovirus antigens. In a later analysis, HLA-associated TCR beta chains showed more clonal expansion and lower generation probabilities than non-associated chains that were equally common. CMV serostatus was the only immune exposure information available for the cohort. A later analysis reported that several top co-occurrence clusters appeared linked to parvovirus B19, influenza, CMV and Epstein-Barr virus. A later analysis associated 16,951 TCR beta sequences with specific HLA alleles at a false discovery rate of 0.05. The cohort was sequenced for TCR beta chains only, and without alpha or paired-chain data the features that could be detected were limited. The study gave a list of 150 to 200 TCR beta chains associated with cytomegalovirus. According to a later genetic analysis, donors in an Asian-associated ancestry cluster had fewer N-insertions in productive TCRs than the roughly 700-donor mean. According to a later analysis, most CMV-associated TCR beta chains appeared to be HLA-restricted, and the HLA associations seemed to be driven largely by CMV exposure. The presence/absence analyses assumed that sequencing depth was roughly uniform across donors, and that assumption may not be true. When HLA alleles, especially DR and DQ, strongly co-occurred, attributing TCR associations to individual alleles was difficult. A later genetic analysis associated a missense DCLRE1C variant with V-gene and J-gene trimming of TCR beta chains, and an independent cohort replicated the association. Most TCR sequences were seen in very few donors, while some public TCRs were found in many individuals. A further reported finding was that TCR beta sequences accurately predicted the HLA-A and HLA-B alleles for most subjects in the first cohort. HLA typing was unavailable for some donors at each locus, so association tests used only the typed subset. Around 16 rarely observed V segments, including chromosome 9 orphons, were excluded from the earlier analysis of a few hundred of the donors because counts were too low. Linkage disequilibrium might explain the correlated functional status among segregating V segments, but an unknown experimental factor could not be excluded. In both the original and validation cohorts, the classifier was reported to diagnose cytomegalovirus status with high specificity and sensitivity. In a later analysis, TCR association rates were found to vary across HLA loci, with the most associated TCRs seen for DRB1 alleles and the fewest for HLA-C alleles. The sequencing pipeline was judged likely to have produced a cluster of highly shared sequence variants as a technical artifact. In an earlier analysis of about 540 of the donors, most TCR beta V segments were observed in productive rearrangements about 90% or about 30% of the time, broadly matching IMGT annotations.

Library preparation was by the immunoSEQ multiplex PCR assay. For the multiplex PCR, a mixture combining 60 forward primers for TCR Vbeta segments and 13 reverse primers for TCR Jbeta segments was used. A multiplex PCR assay on genomic DNA amplified the CDR3 region of rearranged TCR beta genes. The Illumina HiSeq System was used to sequence the amplified TCR beta libraries as 87-base-pair reads. Per the original workflow: A later analysis counted approximately 84 million unique TCR beta chains across the 500 to 850 repertoires, and some 11 million of these chains were shared by at least two donors. Raw reads were error-corrected and collapsed into unique sequences by a nearest-neighbor algorithm in which closely related sequences were merged to remove PCR and sequencing errors. CDR3 sequences were aligned to IMGT reference sequences to assign V, D and J gene segments. Each retained sequence needed at least a six-nucleotide match to both a V gene segment and a J gene segment. A rearrangement was called productive if the CDR3 had no stop codons and remained in frame with V and J, and every other rearrangement was called non-productive. Following IMGT convention, CDR3 was defined as the stretch from the second conserved V-encoded cysteine to the conserved J-encoded phenylalanine. The earlier analysis of about 590 of the donors excluded sequences that lacked an unambiguous match to a single V gene segment. In an earlier analysis of about 590 of the donors, a V segment was called functional when productive rearrangements were above 56.7%, and segregating when the standard deviation between donors exceeded 5%. A statistical classification framework was built to diagnose cytomegalovirus status from the catalog of TCR beta chain sequences. In a later analysis, TCR nucleotide sequences were compared against IMGT/GENE-DB human TR gene sequences so that V and J genes could be assigned. In a later analysis, CDR3 sequences and most-parsimonious VDJ recombination scenarios were assigned using the TCRdist pipeline. In a later analysis, each TCR beta chain was defined by its CDR3 amino acid sequence together with its V-gene family, and reads lacking a unique V-gene family were excluded. In a later analysis, around 650 highly shared, low-generation-probability nucleotide sequences were removed to address suspected cross-contamination and a sequencing artifact. In a later analysis, a clonal expansion index for each public chain was calculated from normalized within-repertoire ranks of inferred template counts. Generation probabilities in a later analysis came from a VDJ recombination model fitted to out-of-frame rearrangements, and those results were checked against IGoR. In a later analysis, hypergeometric tests were used to score TCR-TCR, TCR-HLA and TCR-CMV co-occurrence, with a repertoire-size bias correction applied to TCR pairs. A later analysis estimated false discovery rates by permuting HLA or CMV assignments 20 times. In a later analysis, co-occurring TCRs were grouped using DBSCAN, and TCRdist sequence similarity was added for clustering within HLA-allele-positive subsets. For co-occurrence clustering, repertoires with fewer than 30,000 or more than 120,000 public chains were excluded, along with five or six repertoires with anomalous nucleotide sharing. TCRdb provides this immuneACCESS table in a form limited to in-frame rearrangements. Some clones are lacking; in checked studies, under half of them reflect an unresolved V gene, and why the rest are absent is not known. V and J calls and clone size follow that table, whereas D and trimming were derived from the DNA. This sample's table contains roughly 120,000 clones. Jointly, the top ten make up approximately 6.2% of the sample.

V and J are truncated by 2 bases and 7 bases respectively, leaving an intervening sequence of 9 bases. Sequences SGHNT (CDR1) and YYREEE (CDR2) are obtained from the germline V gene (reference sequence). From the cysteine up to the phenylalanine, the CDR3 has a length of 13 residues. This entry keeps only the CDR3 DNA: 39 bases, framed from base 1. The cohort consisted of 666 healthy bone marrow donors. All cohort members were sampled while nominally healthy, although unrecorded immune exposures were likely present. The donor was CMV seropositive and belonged to the group of over 250 seropositive cohort members. A peripheral blood sample was collected from each donor, and TCR beta sequencing was performed on peripheral blood mononuclear cells. Genomic DNA was extracted from the blood cell samples with the Qiagen DNeasy Blood Extraction Kit. A note on this clone: The antigen this receptor binds is unknown.

Specimen: PBMCs. Recombination connected TRBV5-4 to TRBJ2-2; 5 matching bases give a weak D call of TRBD1. The source of this sequence is a man aged 35 to 55 in good health and CMV-seropositive. The sequenced DNA is TGTGCCAGCAGCTTCCAGGGTGGCGGGGAGCTGTTTTTT. Its coded protein is CASSFQGGGELFF.